Here is one T cell receptor beta chain with its context. Germline CDR1 and CDR2: SGHRS and YFSETQ. V lost 2 bases to trimming and J lost 5 bases, with 16 bases between them. The CDR3 totals 15 residues. TCRdb's table, derived via immunoSEQ multiplex PCR, lists solely in-frame clones and lacks some. This table has 1,500,000 or so clones, less than 99% appearing once. The data derive from a study of shared clonotypes between healthy human individuals. What was sequenced was naive CD4+ T cells sorted from blood. The subset denotes: CD45RA+ positively selected. This chain connects TRBV5-1 to TRBJ1-2; D uncertain. The TCR sequence derives from a man younger than 40 in good health. The CDR3 reads CASSLSPTDTYGYTF. CDR3 in DNA: TGCGCCAGCAGCTTAAGCCCGACGGATACTTATGGCTACACCTTC.